This entry lists 30 T cell receptor beta chains sequenced from one sample in a study of shared clonotypes between healthy human individuals. Only in-frame clones appear in the TCRdb table, and some are missing; sequencing was by immunoSEQ multiplex PCR. Altogether about 1.5 million clones are present, approximately 98% being singletons, with the ten largest covering 0.45%. The sequenced material came from naive CD4+ T cells sorted from blood. Subset reported: CD45RA+ positively selected. These receptor sequences come from a man aged 25 to 40 in good health.

V gene TRBV7-9 combines with J gene TRBJ2-3; the D is unclear. This CDR3 has 16 residues. Germline lookup yields CDR1 SEHNR and CDR2 FQNEAQ (reference sequence). V was trimmed by 1 base and J by 9 bases, leaving 20 bases between them. The CDR3 DNA follows: TGTGCCAGCAGCTTAGGGTGGCGAGAAGATGGGATGACGCAGTATTTT. Translating gives CASSLGWREDGMTQYF.

V is TRBV19 and J is TRBJ2-7; 8 bases are a match to TRBD1. Germline CDR1 and CDR2: LNHDA and SQIVND (reference sequence). V gave up 5 bases and J gave up 6 bases; unmatched junction bases: 3. The CDR3 consists of 12 residues. The chain's CDR3 is CASSSDRGEQYF. Here the CDR3 DNA reads TGTGCCAGTAGTTCTGACAGGGGCGAGCAGTACTTC.

The CDR3 DNA reads TGTGCAGTAGGCAGCTCTGGAAACACCATATATTTT. It is translated as CAVGSSGNTIYF. V gene TRBV6-1 combines with J gene TRBJ1-3; no definite D call. Germline loops: CDR1 MNHNS, CDR2 SASEGT. The CDR3 covers 12 residues.

The chain has TRBV4-3 and TRBJ2-3; TRBD2 matches at 11 bases. Germline CDR1 and CDR2: LGHNA and YSLEER. V trimming: 3 bases; J trimming: 6 bases; junction bases outside the gene matches: 8. This CDR3 is 16 amino acids long. CDR3 loop: CASSQGSPSGRDTQYF. The CDR3 nucleotides read TGCGCCAGCAGCCAGGGGTCCCCTAGCGGGAGGGATACGCAGTATTTT.

The gene calls are TRBV5-8 and TRBJ1-5, with a weak D call TRBD1 (5 bases). CDR3 length: 13 amino acids. V lost 1 base to trimming and J lost 5 bases, with 7 bases between them. Germline V CDR1 and CDR2: SGHTS, YDEGEE. CDR3 sequence: CASSLTGHQPQHF. CDR3 sequence (DNA): TGTGCCAGCAGCTTGACAGGCCATCAGCCCCAGCATTTT.

The rearrangement links TRBV5-1 to TRBJ1-5; D uncertain. CDR3 length: 13 amino acids. V was pared by 2 bases and J by 1 base, with 4 bases between. Germline values: CDR1 SGHRS, CDR2 YFSETQ. CDR3 nucleotides: TGCGCCAGCAGCTTCCAGAGCAATCAGCCCCAGCATTTT. It specifies CASSFQSNQPQHF.

This clone occurred once. The chain links TRBV5-1 to TRBJ2-1; D may be TRBD1 or TRBD2 (5 bases each). Germline V CDR1 and CDR2: SGHRS, YFSETQ. The CDR3 consists of 14 residues. Deletions cut 4 bases from V and 5 bases from J, with 13 bases between. The CDR3 region is CASSADGADNEQFF. CDR3 bases: TGCGCCAGCAGCGCCGACGGGGCTGACAATGAGCAGTTCTTC.

The CDR3 region has the DNA TGTGCCAGCTCCTTGGGGGCAACGCAAGAGACCCAGTACTTC. Translating it yields CASSLGATQETQYF. The chain recombines TRBV6-1 with TRBJ2-5; D is possibly TRBD1 (6 bases). Trimming stripped 8 bases from V and 2 bases from J, with 15 bases between. Germline V gene data show CDR1 as MNHNS and CDR2 as SASEGT. This CDR3 has 14 residues.

The V and J genes are TRBV9 and TRBJ2-5; 9 bases are a match to TRBD1. V was pared by 0 bases and J by 5 bases, with 11 bases of the junction left unmatched. This CDR3 region has 17 residues. Germline assignment: CDR1 SGDLS and CDR2 YYNGEE. CDR3 DNA sequence: TGTGCCAGCAGCGTAGACGGGCGTACAGGGGGCAGGGAGACCCAGTACTTC. It encodes CASSVDGRTGGRETQYF. Together with reference TRBV9 and TRBJ2-5, the CDR3 gives the full variable domain: DSGVTQTPKHLITATGQRVTLRCSPRSGDLSVYWYQQSLDQGLQFLIQYYNGEERAKGNILERFSAQQFPDLHSELNLSSLELGDSALYFCASSVDGRTGGRETQYFGPGTRLLVL.

The chain couples TRBV7-8 to TRBJ2-2, with 12 bases aligning to TRBD1. With 1 base clipped from V and 3 bases from J, the junction kept 3 bases outside the gene matches. CDR3 size: 17 residues. The germline V gene encodes CDR1 SGHVS and CDR2 FQNEAQ. CDR3: CASSLVGTGGYTGELFF. CDR3 in DNA: TGTGCCAGCAGCTTAGTAGGGACAGGGGGCTACACCGGGGAGCTGTTTTTT.

The chain is built from TRBV6-5 and TRBJ2-3; D is perhaps TRBD1 (6 bases). Germline CDR1 is MNHEY and CDR2 is SVGAGI. Trimming left V 6 bases short and J 0 bases short, with 10 bases between. The CDR3 loop spans 14 amino acids. CDR3 coding DNA: TGTGCCAGCAGCAGGGGAACTAGCACAGATACGCAGTATTTT. Its protein is CASSRGTSTDTQYF.

The chain links TRBV6-1 to TRBJ2-1, with D perhaps TRBD1 (5 bases). CDR3 size: 13 residues. V gave up 6 bases and J gave up 2 bases, with 8 bases separating them. Germline V gene sequence: CDR1 MNHNS, CDR2 SASEGT. CDR3 nucleotide sequence: TGTGCCAGCAGACCCAGGGCCTACAATGAGCAGTTCTTC. Translation gives CASRPRAYNEQFF.

This clone has only one observation. J is TRBJ2-1 and V is TRBV5-3; TRBD2 is a possible D gene (5 bases). TRBV5-3 is an open reading frame whose function is uncertain. This CDR3 spans 12 amino acids. V lost 4 bases and J lost 10, with 12 bases in between. CDR3 nucleotide sequence: TGTGCCAGAAGCGACCAGCGGATAGAGCAGTTCTTC. It codes for CARSDQRIEQFF.

Concerning this clone itself: Additional DNA sequences in this sample encode the identical CDR3. The chain has TRBV18 and TRBJ2-1; the D is unclear. V lost 3 bases to trimming and J lost 4 bases, with 7 bases between them. The V gene's germline CDR1 is KGHSH and CDR2 LQKENI. The CDR3 contains 13 residues. CDR3 amino acids: CASSPSRYNEQFF. CDR3 sequence (DNA): TGTGCCAGCTCACCTTCCCGATACAATGAGCAGTTCTTC.

The chain couples TRBV4-3 to TRBJ2-3, with TRBD2 identical over 9 bases. The CDR3 contains 17 residues. Germline loops: CDR1 LGHNA, CDR2 YSLEER. With V trimmed by 1 base and J by 1 base, 6 bases remained unmatched. The CDR3 reads CASSQAGAGGGTDTQYF. The CDR3 DNA follows: TGCGCCAGCAGCCAAGCAGGAGCGGGAGGTGGCACAGATACGCAGTATTTT.

This chain uses TRBV25-1 with TRBJ2-3; 8 positions match TRBD2. J lost 4 bases, V lost 2 bases, and 8 bases had no gene match. CDR3 length: 16 amino acids. Looked up from germline, CDR1 is MGHDK and CDR2 is SYGVNS. The CDR3 coding sequence is TGTGCCAGCAGTGAACGAAGCGGGAGTGGTCCAGATACGCAGTATTTT. This encodes CASSERSGSGPDTQYF.

The V and J genes are TRBV4-2 and TRBJ2-2; D unclear. The CDR3 is 15 residues long. V lost 1 base and J lost 0, with 6 bases in between. Germline V lookup: CDR1 LGHNA, CDR2 YNFKEQ. CDR3 amino acids: CASSQVIPNTGELFF. CDR3 in DNA: TGTGCCAGCAGCCAAGTCATACCGAACACCGGGGAGCTGTTTTTT.

The V call is TRBV30, the J call TRBJ2-7, with TRBD1 matching over 7 bases. The germline V gene encodes CDR1 GTSNPN and CDR2 SVGIG (reference sequence). V shed 4 bases and J 3 bases; nucleotides not matched to a gene: 9. The CDR3 is made up of 14 amino acids. CDR3 nucleotides: TGTGCCTGGATAAGGGACAGCCCCCTCTACGAGCAGTACTTC. Its translation: CAWIRDSPLYEQYF. Variable domain in full (rest from reference TRBV30 and TRBJ2-7): SQTIHQWPATLVQPVGSPLSLECTVEGTSNPNLYWYRQAAGRGLQLLFYSVGIGQISSEVPQNLSASRPQDRQFILSSKKLLLSDSGFYLCAWIRDSPLYEQYFGPGTRLTVT.

The chain combines TRBV6-5 with TRBJ1-1; D call uncertain. Germline CDR1 is MNHEY and CDR2 is SVGAGI. CDR3 length: 14 residues. Deletions cut 6 bases from V and 6 bases from J, with 17 bases between. In DNA, the CDR3 is TGTGCCAGCAGACCAGGACGGGTAGGCGCTGAAGCTTTCTTT. This gives the protein CASRPGRVGAEAFF.

In this sample, this clone turned up once. V is TRBV11-2 and J is TRBJ2-1, with 7 bases matching TRBD1. Germline V gene sequence: CDR1 SGHAT, CDR2 FQNNGV. There are 15 residues in the CDR3. Losses at the gene ends were 6 bases for V and 5 bases for J; bases not matched to a gene: 10. CDR3 bases: TGTGCCAGCAGGAGAATCAGGGGGAAGGACAATGAGCAGTTCTTC. Translation: CASRRIRGKDNEQFF. The full variable domain, in which reference TRBV11-2 and TRBJ2-1 provide the parts outside the CDR3, is EAGVAQSPRYKIIEKRQSVAFWCNPISGHATLYWYQQILGQGPKLLIQFQNNGVVDDSQLPKDRFSAERLKGVDSTLKIQPAKLEDSAVYLCASRRIRGKDNEQFFGPGTRLTVL.

For the CDR3, the DNA is TGTGCCACCGGAGGGACCCAGTACTTC. Translating gives CATGGTQYF. The gene calls are TRBV27 and TRBJ2-5, with TRBD2 as a possible D gene (5 bases). Trimming left V 10 bases short and J 7 bases short, with 7 bases between. The CDR3 has 9 residues. CDR1 is MNHEY and CDR2 is SMNVEV in the germline V gene (reference sequence).

About this clone: Additional DNA sequences in this sample encode the identical CDR3. The V and J genes are TRBV2 and TRBJ2-7, with a tentative D call TRBD1 (6 bases). Germline values: CDR1 SNHLY, CDR2 FYNNEI. This CDR3 is built from 13 residues. Trimming removed 4 bases at V and 2 bases at J, with 9 bases between. In nucleotides, the CDR3 is TGTGCCAGCAGTGGGCAGGGGCCCTACGAGCAGTACTTC. Translating gives CASSGQGPYEQYF.

The chain employs TRBV19 and TRBJ1-5; a weak D match, TRBD1 (5 bases). V lost 5 bases to trimming and J lost 11 bases, with 7 bases between them. Germline V gene sequence: CDR1 LNHDA, CDR2 SQIVND (reference sequence). CDR3 size: 10 residues. Here the CDR3 reads CASSCRAQHF. The CDR3 DNA follows: TGTGCCAGTAGTTGCAGGGCCCAGCATTTT.

This chain joins TRBV6-5 and TRBJ2-2; D uncertain. The V and J ends lost 4 bases and 3 bases respectively, with 9 bases between them. Germline V CDR1 and CDR2: MNHEY, SVGAGI. The CDR3 is 14 residues long. In nucleotides, the CDR3 is TGTGCCAGCAGTTCCCTCCACCACACCGGGGAGCTGTTTTTT. This encodes CASSSLHHTGELFF.

The chain carries TRBV7-9 and TRBJ2-2, with TRBD2 matching 13 bases. Germline trimming cut 8 bases from V and 8 bases from J; bases unmatched to any gene: 17. This CDR3 comprises 18 residues. Germline values: CDR1 SEHNR, CDR2 FQNEAQ (reference sequence). DNA for the CDR3: TGTGCCAGCGCATCGCCTTTGGGACTAGCGGGAAATGTAGGGGAGCTGTTTTTT. Residues: CASASPLGLAGNVGELFF. The whole variable domain, remainder taken from reference TRBV7-9 and TRBJ2-2, is DTGVSQNPRHKITKRGQNVTFRCDPISEHNRLYWYRQTLGQGPEFLTYFQNEAQLEKSRLLSDRFSAERPKGSFSTLEIQRTEQGDSAMYLCASASPLGLAGNVGELFFGEGSRLTVL.

The V gene is TRBV6-4, the J gene TRBJ1-1; D gene unclear. The V end lost 6 bases, the J end lost 3 bases, and 11 bases lay between the germline ends. Per germline, CDR1 MRHNA and CDR2 SNTAGT. There are 13 residues in the CDR3. In DNA form, the CDR3 reads TGTGCCAGCAGGAGGGAAATGGACACTGAAGCTTTCTTT. As protein: CASRREMDTEAFF.

The chain has TRBV15 and TRBJ2-7, with TRBD2 matching over 12 bases. Losses at the gene ends were 3 bases for V and 5 bases for J; bases not matched to a gene: 8. Germline CDR1 reads LNHNV; CDR2 reads YYDKDF (reference sequence). The CDR3 consists of 16 residues. CDR3 amino acids: CATSRDRLAGVHEQYF. The DNA of the CDR3 is TGTGCCACCAGCAGGGATAGACTAGCGGGGGTACACGAGCAGTACTTC.

V and J are TRBV5-1 and TRBJ2-3, with D maybe TRBD1 (6 bases). The germline V gene has CDR1 SGHRS and CDR2 YFSETQ. V was clipped by 6 bases and J by 2 bases, with 22 bases between them. The CDR3 is 17 amino acids. The CDR3 DNA follows: TGCGCCAGCACCAAAACCGGCGGACAGTCACTCACAGATACGCAGTATTTT. It is translated as CASTKTGGQSLTDTQYF.

The chain joins TRBV9 to TRBJ2-3; D ambiguous. The CDR3 runs to 16 residues. Germline assignment: CDR1 SGDLS and CDR2 YYNGEE. Deletions cut 4 bases from V and 1 base from J, with 16 bases between. The CDR3 region has the DNA TGTGCCAGCAGCACCGAAATAGGCCTTGGCACAGATACGCAGTATTTT. It specifies CASSTEIGLGTDTQYF.

The gene calls are TRBV19 and TRBJ2-1, with 9 bases fitting TRBD2. The CDR3 totals 16 residues. CDR1 and CDR2 (germline): LNHDA, SQIVND (reference sequence). V was pared by 5 bases and J by 0 bases, with 5 bases of the junction left unmatched. CDR3 nucleotides: TGTGCCAGTAGTCTGAGGACTAGCGCCTCCTACAATGAGCAGTTCTTC. It encodes CASSLRTSASYNEQFF.